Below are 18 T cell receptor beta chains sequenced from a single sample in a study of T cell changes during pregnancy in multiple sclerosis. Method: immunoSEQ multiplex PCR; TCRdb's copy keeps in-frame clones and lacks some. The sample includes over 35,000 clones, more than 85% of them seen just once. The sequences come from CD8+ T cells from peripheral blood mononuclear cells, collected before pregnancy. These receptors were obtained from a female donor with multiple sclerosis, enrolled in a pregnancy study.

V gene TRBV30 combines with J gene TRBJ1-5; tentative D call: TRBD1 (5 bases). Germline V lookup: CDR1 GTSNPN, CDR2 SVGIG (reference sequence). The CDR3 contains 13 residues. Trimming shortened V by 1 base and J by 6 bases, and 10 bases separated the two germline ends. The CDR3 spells CAWSAGGSQPQHF. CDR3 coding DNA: TGTGCCTGGAGTGCGGGGGGGAGTCAGCCCCAGCATTTT.

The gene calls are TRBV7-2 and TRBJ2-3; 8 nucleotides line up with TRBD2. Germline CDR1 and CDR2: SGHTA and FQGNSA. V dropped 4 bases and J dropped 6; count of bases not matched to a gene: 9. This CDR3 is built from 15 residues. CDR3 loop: CASSWTSPIRDTQYF. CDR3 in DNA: TGTGCCAGCAGCTGGACTAGCCCAATCAGGGATACGCAGTATTTT.

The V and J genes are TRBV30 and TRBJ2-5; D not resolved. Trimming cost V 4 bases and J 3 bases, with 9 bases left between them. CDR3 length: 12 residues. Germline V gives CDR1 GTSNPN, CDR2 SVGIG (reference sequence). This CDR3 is CAWNDLKETQYF. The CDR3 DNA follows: TGTGCCTGGAACGACTTGAAAGAGACCCAGTACTTC.

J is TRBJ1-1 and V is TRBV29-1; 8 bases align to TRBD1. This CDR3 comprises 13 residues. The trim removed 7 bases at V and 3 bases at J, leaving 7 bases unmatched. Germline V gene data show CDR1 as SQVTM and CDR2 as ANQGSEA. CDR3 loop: CSGGRQGHTEAFF. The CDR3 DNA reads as TGCAGCGGGGGGAGACAGGGGCACACTGAAGCTTTCTTT.

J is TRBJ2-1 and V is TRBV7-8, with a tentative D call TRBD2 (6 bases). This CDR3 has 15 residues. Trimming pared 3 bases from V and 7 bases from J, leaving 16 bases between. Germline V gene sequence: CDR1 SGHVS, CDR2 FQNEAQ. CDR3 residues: CASSLGGAVGNEQFF. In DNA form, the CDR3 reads TGTGCCAGCAGCTTGGGGGGAGCCGTTGGGAATGAGCAGTTCTTC. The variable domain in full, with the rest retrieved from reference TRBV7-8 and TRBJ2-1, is GAGVSQSPRYKVAKRGQDVALRCDPISGHVSLFWYQQALGQGPEFLTYFQNEAQLDKSGLPSDRFFAERPEGSVSTLKIQRTQQEDSAVYLCASSLGGAVGNEQFFGPGTRLTVL.

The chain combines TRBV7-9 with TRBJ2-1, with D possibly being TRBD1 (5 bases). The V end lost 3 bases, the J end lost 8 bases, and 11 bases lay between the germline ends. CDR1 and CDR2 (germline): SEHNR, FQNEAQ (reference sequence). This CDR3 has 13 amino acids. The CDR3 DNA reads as TGTGCCAGCAGCTTTTCAGGGTCGGATGAGCAGTTCTTC. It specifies CASSFSGSDEQFF. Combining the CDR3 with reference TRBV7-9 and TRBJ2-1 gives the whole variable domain DTGVSQNPRHKITKRGQNVTFRCDPISEHNRLYWYRQTLGQGPEFLTYFQNEAQLEKSRLLSDRFSAERPKGSFSTLEIQRTEQGDSAMYLCASSFSGSDEQFFGPGTRLTVL.

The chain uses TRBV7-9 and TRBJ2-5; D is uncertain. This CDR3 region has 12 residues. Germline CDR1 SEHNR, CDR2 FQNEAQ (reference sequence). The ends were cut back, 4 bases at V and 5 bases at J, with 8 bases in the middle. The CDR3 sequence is CASSWPSETQYF. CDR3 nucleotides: TGTGCCAGCAGCTGGCCGTCGGAGACCCAGTACTTC.

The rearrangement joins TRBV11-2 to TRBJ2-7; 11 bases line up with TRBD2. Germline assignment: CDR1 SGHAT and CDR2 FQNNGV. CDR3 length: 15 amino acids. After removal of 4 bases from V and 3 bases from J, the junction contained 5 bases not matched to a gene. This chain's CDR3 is CASSSPGLAVYEQYF. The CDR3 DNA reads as TGTGCCAGCAGCTCCCCGGGACTAGCGGTCTACGAGCAGTACTTC.

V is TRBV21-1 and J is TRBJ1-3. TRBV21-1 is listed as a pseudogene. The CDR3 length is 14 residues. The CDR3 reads CASSREGDGNTIYF. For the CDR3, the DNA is TGTGCCAGCAGCAGGGAGGGTGACGGAAACACCATATATTTT.

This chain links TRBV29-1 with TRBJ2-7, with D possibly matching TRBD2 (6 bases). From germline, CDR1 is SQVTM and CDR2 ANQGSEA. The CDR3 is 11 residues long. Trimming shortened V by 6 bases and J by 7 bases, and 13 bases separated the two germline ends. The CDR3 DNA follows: TGCAGCGTGAGGGCGGGGCCGGAGCAGTACTTC. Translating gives CSVRAGPEQYF.

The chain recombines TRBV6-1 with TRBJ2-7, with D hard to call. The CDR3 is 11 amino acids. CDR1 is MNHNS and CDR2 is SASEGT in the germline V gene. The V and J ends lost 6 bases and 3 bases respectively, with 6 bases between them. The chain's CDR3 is CASRKYYEQYF. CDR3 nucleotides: TGTGCCAGCAGAAAATACTACGAGCAGTACTTC.

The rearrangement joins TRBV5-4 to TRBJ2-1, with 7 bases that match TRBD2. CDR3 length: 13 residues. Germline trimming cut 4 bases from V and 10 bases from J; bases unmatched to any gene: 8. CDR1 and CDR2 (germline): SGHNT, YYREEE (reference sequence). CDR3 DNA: TGTGCCAGCAGCGGGAGGGCCGTGGGGGAGCAGTTCTTC. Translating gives CASSGRAVGEQFF.

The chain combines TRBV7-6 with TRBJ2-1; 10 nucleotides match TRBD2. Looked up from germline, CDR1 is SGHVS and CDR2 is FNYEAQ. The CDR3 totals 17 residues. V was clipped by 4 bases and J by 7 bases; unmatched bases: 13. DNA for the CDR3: TGTGCCAGCAGCTCCCCTAGAGCGGGAGGGAGGGAAAATGAGCAGTTCTTC. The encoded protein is CASSSPRAGGRENEQFF.

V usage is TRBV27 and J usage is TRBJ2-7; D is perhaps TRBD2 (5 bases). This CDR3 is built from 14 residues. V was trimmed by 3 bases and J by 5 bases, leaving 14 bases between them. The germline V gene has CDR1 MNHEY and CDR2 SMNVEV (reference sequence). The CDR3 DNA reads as TGTGCCAGCAGTTTTGGACTTAAGGTCCACGAGCAGTACTTC. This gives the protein CASSFGLKVHEQYF.

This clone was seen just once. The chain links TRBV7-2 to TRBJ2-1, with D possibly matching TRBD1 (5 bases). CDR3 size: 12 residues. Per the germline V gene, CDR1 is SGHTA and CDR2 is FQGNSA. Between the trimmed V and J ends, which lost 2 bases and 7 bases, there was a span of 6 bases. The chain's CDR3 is CASSLRGNEQFF. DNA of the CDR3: TGTGCCAGCAGCTTAAGGGGAAATGAGCAGTTCTTC.

The chain's CDR3 is CASSQRDSNTGELFF. CDR3 nucleotides: TGCGCCAGCAGCCAGCGGGACTCGAACACCGGGGAGCTGTTTTTT. The chain links TRBV4-3 to TRBJ2-2; a weak D match, TRBD2 (6 bases). The CDR3 is 15 residues long. V shed 3 bases and J shed 0 bases, with 8 bases lying between them. Germline values: CDR1 LGHNA, CDR2 YSLEER.

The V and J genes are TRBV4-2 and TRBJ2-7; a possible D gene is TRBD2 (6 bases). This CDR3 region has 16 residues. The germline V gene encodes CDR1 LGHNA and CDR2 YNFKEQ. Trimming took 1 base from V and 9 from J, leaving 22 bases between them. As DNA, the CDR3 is TGTGCCAGCAGCCAAGCTACGGAGGGCCCCACGGGGGTGCAGTACTTC. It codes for CASSQATEGPTGVQYF.

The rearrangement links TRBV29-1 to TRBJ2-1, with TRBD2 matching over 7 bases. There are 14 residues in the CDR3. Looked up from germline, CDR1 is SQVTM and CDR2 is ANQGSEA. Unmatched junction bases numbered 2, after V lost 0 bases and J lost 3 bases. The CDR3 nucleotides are TGCAGCGTTGAAGATCCTAGCGGCTACAATGAGCAGTTCTTC. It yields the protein CSVEDPSGYNEQFF.